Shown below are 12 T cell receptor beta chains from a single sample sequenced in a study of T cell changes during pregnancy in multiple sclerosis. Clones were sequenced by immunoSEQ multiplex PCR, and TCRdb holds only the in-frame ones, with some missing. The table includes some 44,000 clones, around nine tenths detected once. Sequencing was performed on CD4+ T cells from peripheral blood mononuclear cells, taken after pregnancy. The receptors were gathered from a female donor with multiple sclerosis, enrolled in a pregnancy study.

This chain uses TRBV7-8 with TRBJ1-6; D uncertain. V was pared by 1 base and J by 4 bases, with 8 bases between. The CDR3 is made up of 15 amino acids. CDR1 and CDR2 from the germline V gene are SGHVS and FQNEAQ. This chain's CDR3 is CASSLDASYNSPLHF. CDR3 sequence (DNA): TGTGCCAGCAGCTTAGATGCCAGTTATAATTCACCCCTCCACTTT.

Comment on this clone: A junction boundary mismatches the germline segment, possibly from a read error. CDR3 sequence: CASSESQGQGISYEQYF. In DNA, the CDR3 is TGCGCCAGCAGCGAGTCGCAGGGACAGGGGATTTCCTACGAGCAGTACTTC. This chain links TRBV10-2 with TRBJ2-7, with 10 bases fitting TRBD1. This CDR3 is built from 17 residues. Germline lookup yields CDR1 WSHSY and CDR2 SAAADI.

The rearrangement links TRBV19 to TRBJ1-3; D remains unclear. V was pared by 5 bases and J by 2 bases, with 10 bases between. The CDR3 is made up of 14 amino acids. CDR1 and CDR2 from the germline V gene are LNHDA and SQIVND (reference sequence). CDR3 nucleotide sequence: TGTGCCAGTAGTGTTGGACTGACTGGAAACACCATATATTTT. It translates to CASSVGLTGNTIYF.

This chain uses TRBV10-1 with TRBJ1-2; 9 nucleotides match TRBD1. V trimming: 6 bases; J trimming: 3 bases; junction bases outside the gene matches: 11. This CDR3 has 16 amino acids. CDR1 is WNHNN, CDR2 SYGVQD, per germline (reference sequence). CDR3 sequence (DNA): TGCGCCAGCAGAAGTGGGACAGGGCAGGGCCACTATGGCTACACCTTC. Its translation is CASRSGTGQGHYGYTF.

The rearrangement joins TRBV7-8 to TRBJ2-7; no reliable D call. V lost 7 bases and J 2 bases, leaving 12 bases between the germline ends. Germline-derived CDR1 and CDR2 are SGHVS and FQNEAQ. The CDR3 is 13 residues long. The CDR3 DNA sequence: TGTGCCAGCACAGCGACCTTTACCTACGAGCAGTACTTC. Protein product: CASTATFTYEQYF.

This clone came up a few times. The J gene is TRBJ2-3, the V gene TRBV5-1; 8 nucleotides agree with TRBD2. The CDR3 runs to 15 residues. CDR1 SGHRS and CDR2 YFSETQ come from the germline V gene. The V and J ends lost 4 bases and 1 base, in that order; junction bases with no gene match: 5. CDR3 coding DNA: TGCGCCAGCAGCACGCTACTAGCGGGCACAGATACGCAGTATTTT. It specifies CASSTLLAGTDTQYF.

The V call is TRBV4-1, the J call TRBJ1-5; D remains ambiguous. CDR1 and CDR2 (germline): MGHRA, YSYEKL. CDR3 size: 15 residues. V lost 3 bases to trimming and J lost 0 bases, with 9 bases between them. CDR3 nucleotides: TGCGCCAGCAGCCAGAGATTTTATAGCAATCAGCCCCAGCATTTT. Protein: CASSQRFYSNQPQHF.

CDR3 amino acids: CASSLGQGDYGYTF. As DNA, the CDR3 is TGTGCCAGCAGCTTAGGACAGGGGGATTATGGCTACACCTTC. The J gene is TRBJ1-2, the V gene TRBV7-9; TRBD1 matches at 9 bases. Germline V gene data show CDR1 as SEHNR and CDR2 as FQNEAQ (reference sequence). J gave up 5 bases and V 1 base, and 2 bases lay outside the gene matches. This CDR3 is built from 14 residues.

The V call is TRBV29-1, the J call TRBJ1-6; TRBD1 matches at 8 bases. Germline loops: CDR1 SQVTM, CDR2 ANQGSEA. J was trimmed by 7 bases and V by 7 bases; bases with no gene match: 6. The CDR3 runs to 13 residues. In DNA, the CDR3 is TGCAGCGCCCGGGACAGGCCAAATTCACCCCTCCACTTT. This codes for CSARDRPNSPLHF.

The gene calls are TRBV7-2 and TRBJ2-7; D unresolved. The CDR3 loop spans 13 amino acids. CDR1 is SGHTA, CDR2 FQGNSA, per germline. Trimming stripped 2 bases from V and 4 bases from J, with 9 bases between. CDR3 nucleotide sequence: TGTGCCAGCAGCTTAAGACTCCTGTACGAGCAGTACTTC. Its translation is CASSLRLLYEQYF. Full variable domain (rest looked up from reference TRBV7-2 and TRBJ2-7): GAGVSQSPSNKVTEKGKDVELRCDPISGHTALYWYRQSLGQGLEFLIYFQGNSAPDKSGLPSDRFSAERTGGSVSTLTIQRTQQEDSAVYLCASSLRLLYEQYFGPGTRLTVT.

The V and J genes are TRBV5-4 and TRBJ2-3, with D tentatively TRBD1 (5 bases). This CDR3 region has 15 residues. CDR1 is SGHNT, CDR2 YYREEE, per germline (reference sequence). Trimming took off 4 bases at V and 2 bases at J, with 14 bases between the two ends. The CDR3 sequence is CASSGKQGSTDTQYF. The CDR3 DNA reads TGTGCCAGCAGCGGCAAGCAGGGATCCACAGATACGCAGTATTTT.

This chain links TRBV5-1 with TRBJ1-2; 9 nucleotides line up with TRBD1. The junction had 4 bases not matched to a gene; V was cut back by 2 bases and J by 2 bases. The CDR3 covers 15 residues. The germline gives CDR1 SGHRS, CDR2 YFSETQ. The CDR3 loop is CASSLQGARNYGYTF. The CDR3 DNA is TGCGCCAGCAGCTTACAGGGGGCGCGAAACTATGGCTACACCTTC.